These 30 T cell receptor beta chains came from one sample sequenced in a study of OX40 agonist ivuxolimab in advanced cancers. Measured with immunoSEQ multiplex PCR; TCRdb has only the in-frame clones, and not every one. The sample has 55,000 to 70,000 clones; 80% to 85% are singletons. The sequenced sample was CD4+ or CD8+ T cells sorted from blood, obtained in a trial of the OX40 agonist ivuxolimab. These receptors were taken from an adult with an advanced solid tumor such as melanoma, head and neck, liver or kidney cancer.

This chain connects TRBV10-2 to TRBJ2-1; a possible D gene is TRBD2 (6 bases). The V and J ends lost 11 bases and 0 bases respectively, with 11 bases between them. The CDR3 sequence is 13 residues long. The germline CDR1 and CDR2 sequences are WSHSY and SAAADI. Here the CDR3 reads CAARGSSYNEQFF. In DNA, the CDR3 is TGCGCCGCCCGGGGGTCCTCCTACAATGAGCAGTTCTTC.

This CDR3 is CASSTENTGELFF. DNA for the CDR3: TGTGCCAGCAGTACAGAGAACACCGGGGAGCTGTTTTTT. This chain joins TRBV2 and TRBJ2-2; D ambiguous. Germline V lookup: CDR1 SNHLY, CDR2 FYNNEI. The CDR3 totals 13 residues. Trimming left V 5 bases short and J 1 base short, with 5 bases between.

The gene calls are TRBV29-1 and TRBJ2-3; D might be TRBD1 (7 bases). The CDR3 is made up of 14 amino acids. Germline loops: CDR1 SQVTM, CDR2 ANQGSEA. Trimming left V 4 bases short and J 1 base short, with 12 bases between. The CDR3 reads CSVVGGTGTDTQYF. Here the CDR3 DNA reads TGCAGCGTTGTCGGCGGGACAGGCACAGATACGCAGTATTTT.

This clone showed up just once. The chain combines TRBV7-8 with TRBJ2-7, with TRBD2 identical over 8 bases. This CDR3 spans 15 amino acids. CDR1 SGHVS and CDR2 FQNEAQ come from the germline V gene. The V segment lost 7 bases and the J segment 3 bases; nucleotides outside the gene matches: 11. The CDR3 DNA reads TGTGCCAGCACCCTCGGGACTAGGCCTTTCTACGAGCAGTACTTC. Amino acid sequence: CASTLGTRPFYEQYF.

The chain links TRBV9 to TRBJ2-7; TRBD2 matches at 8 bases. CDR3 length: 14 residues. V lost 4 bases to trimming and J lost 5 bases; unmatched junction nucleotides: 8. CDR1 SGDLS and CDR2 YYNGEE come from the germline V gene. The DNA of the CDR3 is TGTGCCAGCAGCCCCAACCTAGCGGGCGACGAGCAGTACTTC. Translated, it gives CASSPNLAGDEQYF.

The rearrangement uses TRBV2 and TRBJ1-4, with a tentative D call TRBD1 (5 bases). From germline, CDR1 is SNHLY and CDR2 FYNNEI. The ends were cut back, 6 bases at V and 8 bases at J, with 13 bases in the middle. This CDR3 has 13 amino acids. The CDR3 is CASSSGTLEKLFF. Here the CDR3 DNA reads TGTGCCAGCAGCTCGGGGACTCTGGAAAAACTGTTTTTT.

The genes are TRBV10-3 and TRBJ2-2; TRBD2 might be the D (6 bases). The CDR3 is made up of 16 amino acids. Trimming left V 3 bases short and J 4 bases short, with 15 bases between. Germline V gives CDR1 ENHRY, CDR2 SYGVKD. The CDR3 loop reads CAISDETRVSTGELFF. DNA of the CDR3: TGTGCCATCAGTGACGAGACTAGAGTATCCACCGGGGAGCTGTTTTTT.

The chain recombines TRBV7-2 with TRBJ1-2; tentatively, D is TRBD1 (6 bases). V shed 2 bases and J shed 8 bases, with 18 bases lying between them. Germline CDR1 and CDR2: SGHTA and FQGNSA. CDR3 size: 15 residues. The CDR3 region is CASSLTAGDTEGYTF. As DNA, the CDR3 is TGTGCCAGCAGCTTAACAGCAGGGGATACGGAAGGCTACACCTTC.

The V and J genes are TRBV7-8 and TRBJ2-3, with TRBD2 identical over 9 bases. Germline V lookup: CDR1 SGHVS, CDR2 FQNEAQ. Germline trimming cut 2 bases from V and 2 bases from J; bases unmatched to any gene: 8. The CDR3 consists of 17 residues. The DNA of the CDR3 is TGTGCCAGCAGCTTAATTGGCGGGGGGGGAGACACAGATACGCAGTATTTT. Its protein product is CASSLIGGGGDTDTQYF.

The rearrangement links TRBV10-3 to TRBJ1-1; D not resolved. The CDR3 length is 15 residues. The ends were cut back, 0 bases at V and 1 base at J, with 9 bases in the middle. CDR1 ENHRY and CDR2 SYGVKD come from the germline V gene. The CDR3 protein is CAISESGRRNTEAFF. CDR3 DNA sequence: TGTGCCATCAGTGAGTCTGGGCGCAGGAACACTGAAGCTTTCTTT.

The chain couples TRBV7-3 to TRBJ2-2, with D unclear. Trimming left V 1 base short and J 6 bases short, with 9 bases between. This CDR3 is 14 amino acids long. Germline-derived CDR1 and CDR2 are SGHTA and FQGTGA. The CDR3 bases are TGTGCCAGCAGCTTAAGCGCGCTGGCCGGGGAGCTGTTTTTT. This codes for CASSLSALAGELFF.

The chain links TRBV6-1 to TRBJ2-7; no firm D call. The V gene's germline CDR1 is MNHNS and CDR2 SASEGT. The germline V and J ends were trimmed by 6 bases and 0 bases, with 12 bases remaining between them. CDR3 length equals 14 residues. DNA for the CDR3: TGTGCCAGCAGCCTACCCGGGTCCTCCTACGAGCAGTACGTC. Translating gives CASSLPGSSYEQYV.

The chain carries TRBV7-2 and TRBJ1-2, with D unresolved. The CDR3 runs 14 residues. Trimming took 5 bases from V and 1 from J, leaving 11 bases between them. Germline V gene sequence: CDR1 SGHTA, CDR2 FQGNSA. The CDR3 DNA is TGTGCCAGCAGCATCTCCAGCCTTAACTATGGCTACACCTTC. Translation: CASSISSLNYGYTF.

CDR3 in DNA: TGCACCAGCATCACACCCGGGACAGCCATAATACGTAACTATGGCTACACCTTC. It encodes CTSITPGTAIIRNYGYTF. The V gene is TRBV1, the J gene TRBJ1-2; the DNA was not compared with TRBD1, the D call given in the table. TRBV1 is a pseudogene segment. The CDR3 runs to 18 residues.

The V call is TRBV9, the J call TRBJ2-2, with 10 positions matching TRBD2. The CDR3 spans 17 residues. V was pared by 4 bases and J by 0 bases, with 6 bases of the junction left unmatched. Germline-derived CDR1 and CDR2 are SGDLS and YYNGEE. The CDR3 is CASSSSSGGANTGELFF. The CDR3 nucleotides are TGTGCCAGCAGCTCCTCTAGCGGGGGCGCGAACACCGGGGAGCTGTTTTTT.

The chain joins TRBV7-2 to TRBJ2-7; TRBD1 is a possible D gene (5 bases). The CDR3 length is 15 residues. Trimming pared 5 bases from V and 2 bases from J, leaving 16 bases between. CDR1 and CDR2 from the germline V gene are SGHTA and FQGNSA. CDR3 in DNA: TGTGCCAGCAGCCCGATATACAGGCACCCCTACGAGCAGTACGTC. It translates to CASSPIYRHPYEQYV.

The rearrangement links TRBV27 to TRBJ2-3, with 9 bases that match TRBD2. The V and J ends lost 4 bases and 2 bases, in that order; junction bases with no gene match: 13. This CDR3 is 18 amino acids long. Germline-derived CDR1 and CDR2 are MNHEY and SMNVEV (reference sequence). The CDR3 loop reads CASSSAAVSGSVTDTQYF. The CDR3 region has the DNA TGTGCCAGCAGTTCCGCAGCCGTTAGCGGGAGTGTCACAGATACGCAGTATTTT.

This clone has more than one count but fewer than ten. The genes are TRBV7-2 and TRBJ2-7; D may be TRBD2 (5 bases). In germline, CDR1 is SGHTA, CDR2 FQGNSA. The V and J ends lost 1 base and 3 bases respectively, with 7 bases between them. The CDR3 length is 13 residues. The CDR3 DNA sequence: TGTGCCAGCAGCTTAGGAGGGTACTACGAGCAGTACTTC. It codes for CASSLGGYYEQYF.

About this clone: A read error may account for a junction end that differs from germline. This sequence joins TRBV29-1 and TRBJ1-2; tentative D call: TRBD1 (5 bases). Germline loops: CDR1 SQVTM, CDR2 ANQGSEA. CDR3 length: 9 amino acids. DNA of the CDR3: TGCACCGTTGGGGGGAGCTACACCTTC. Translating gives CTVGGSYTF.

Note on this clone: The sample has other DNA sequences that encode this CDR3 too. CDR3 residues: CASKGTLSYNEQFF. CDR3 nucleotide sequence: TGTGCCAGCAAGGGGACTCTTTCCTACAATGAGCAGTTCTTC. The V and J genes are TRBV6-1 and TRBJ2-1, with D possibly being TRBD2 (6 bases). Germline assignment: CDR1 MNHNS and CDR2 SASEGT. V gave up 7 bases and J gave up 1 base, with 11 bases separating them. The CDR3 is made up of 14 amino acids.

In this sample, this clone turned up a few times. V and J are TRBV30 and TRBJ1-1, with D hard to call. The germline gives CDR1 GTSNPN, CDR2 SVGIG (reference sequence). V lost 2 bases and J lost 0, with 7 bases in between. The CDR3 spans 13 residues. The CDR3 nucleotides are TGTGCCTGGAGTCCGAGCATGAACACTGAAGCTTTCTTT. Translating it yields CAWSPSMNTEAFF.

The chain combines TRBV21-1 with TRBJ1-5; no check of the table's D call, TRBD1, against the DNA was made. TRBV21-1 is a pseudogene. The CDR3 consists of 19 residues. The CDR3 nucleotides read TGTGCCAGCAGAAAACCGGGACAGGACCTGATTTATAGCAATCAGCCCCAGCATTTT. Protein sequence: CASRKPGQDLIYSNQPQHF.

V gene TRBV5-8 combines with J gene TRBJ2-7, with TRBD2 matching over 15 bases. The CDR3 covers 14 residues. Per the germline V gene, CDR1 is SGHTS and CDR2 is YDEGEE. The J segment lost 2 bases and the V segment lost 7 bases, leaving 1 base of the junction unmatched. CDR3 region: CASRTSGRAYEQYF. Here the CDR3 DNA reads TGTGCCAGCCGGACTAGCGGGAGGGCCTACGAGCAGTACTTC.

The chain carries TRBV6-1 and TRBJ2-7; D gene ambiguous. This CDR3 is 17 amino acids long. Deletions cut 0 bases from V and 2 bases from J, with 17 bases between. Germline V gives CDR1 MNHNS, CDR2 SASEGT. The CDR3 DNA reads TGTGCCAGCAGTGAAGCGCTCGGGTACGGCAGCACCTACGAGCAGTACTTC. Its translation: CASSEALGYGSTYEQYF.

The rearrangement links TRBV2 to TRBJ1-5; 8 nucleotides match TRBD1. V gave up 6 bases and J gave up 6 bases; unmatched junction bases: 4. The CDR3 is made up of 13 amino acids. Germline V gene lookup returns CDR1 SNHLY and CDR2 FYNNEI. CDR3 in amino acids: CASSDRGSQPQHF. The CDR3 DNA is TGTGCCAGCAGCGACAGGGGCTCTCAGCCCCAGCATTTT.

A single count supports this clone. The chain has TRBV5-1 and TRBJ2-1; TRBD2 aligns across 9 bases. CDR1 is SGHRS, CDR2 YFSETQ, per germline. The V gene end was trimmed by 1 base and the J gene end by 9 bases; junction bases not matched to a gene: 8. This CDR3 contains 15 residues. The chain's CDR3 is CASSLWAGGGSEQFF. The CDR3 nucleotides are TGCGCCAGCAGCTTGTGGGCGGGAGGGGGTAGTGAGCAGTTCTTC. Drawing the rest from reference TRBV5-1 and TRBJ2-1, the complete variable domain is KAGVTQTPRYLIKTRGQQVTLSCSPISGHRSVSWYQQTPGQGLQFLFEYFSETQRNKGNFPGRFSGRQFSNSRSEMNVSTLELGDSALYLCASSLWAGGGSEQFFGPGTRLTVL.

The genes are TRBV19 and TRBJ1-1, with D possibly being TRBD1 (5 bases). CDR3 length: 15 amino acids. Per the germline V gene, CDR1 is LNHDA and CDR2 is SQIVND (reference sequence). V lost 5 bases to trimming and J lost 2 bases, with 15 bases between them. The CDR3, as DNA: TGTGCCAGTAGTGCCCGGGACCGTAGAAACACTGAAGCTTTCTTT. Translated, it gives CASSARDRRNTEAFF.

This chain links TRBV19 with TRBJ1-2; D gene uncertain. This CDR3 region has 14 residues. CDR1 is LNHDA and CDR2 is SQIVND in the germline V gene (reference sequence). The V and J ends lost 3 bases and 0 bases respectively, with 8 bases between them. CDR3 in DNA: TGTGCCAGTAGTATCTTAACCCCTAACTATGGCTACACCTTC. Translation gives CASSILTPNYGYTF.

The rearrangement joins TRBV19 to TRBJ2-1; D may be TRBD1 (6 bases). V was cut by 7 bases and J by 0 bases, with 16 bases left in between. The CDR3 runs 16 residues. CDR1 is LNHDA and CDR2 is SQIVND in the germline V gene (reference sequence). CDR3 in amino acids: CASTIRGSSSYNEQFF. The CDR3 DNA sequence: TGTGCCAGTACCATTAGGGGGTCGAGCTCCTACAATGAGCAGTTCTTC.

The chain has TRBV11-2 and TRBJ2-1, with TRBD2 matching over 11 bases. CDR1 and CDR2 from the germline V gene are SGHAT and FQNNGV. Trimming at V came to 2 bases and at J to 4 bases, leaving 4 bases not matched to a gene. CDR3 length: 16 residues. DNA of the CDR3: TGTGCCAGCAGCTTATTACTAGCGGGGGCTTACAATGAGCAGTTCTTC. It encodes CASSLLLAGAYNEQFF.